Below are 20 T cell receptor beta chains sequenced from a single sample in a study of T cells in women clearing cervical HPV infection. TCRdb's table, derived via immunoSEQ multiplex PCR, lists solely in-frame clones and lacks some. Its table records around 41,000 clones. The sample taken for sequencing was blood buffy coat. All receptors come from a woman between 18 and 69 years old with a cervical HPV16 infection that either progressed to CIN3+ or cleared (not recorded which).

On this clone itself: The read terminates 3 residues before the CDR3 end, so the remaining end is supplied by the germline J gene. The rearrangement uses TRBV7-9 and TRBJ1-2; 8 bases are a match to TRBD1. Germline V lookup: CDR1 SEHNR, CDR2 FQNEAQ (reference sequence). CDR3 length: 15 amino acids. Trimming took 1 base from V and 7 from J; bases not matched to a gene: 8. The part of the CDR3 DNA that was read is TGTGCCAGCAGCTTAGAGCAGGGGGCGCCGATTGGC. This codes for CASSLEQGAPIG. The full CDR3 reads CASSLEQGAPIGYTF.

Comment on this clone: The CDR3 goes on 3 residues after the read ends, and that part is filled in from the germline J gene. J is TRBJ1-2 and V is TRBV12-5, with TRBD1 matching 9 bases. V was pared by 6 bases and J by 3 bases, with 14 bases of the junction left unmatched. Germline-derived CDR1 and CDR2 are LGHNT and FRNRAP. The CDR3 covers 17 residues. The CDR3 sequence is CASGLRGRTGEHYGYTF. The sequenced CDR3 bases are TGTGCTAGTGGCCTCAGGGGCCGGACAGGGGAGCACTATGGC.

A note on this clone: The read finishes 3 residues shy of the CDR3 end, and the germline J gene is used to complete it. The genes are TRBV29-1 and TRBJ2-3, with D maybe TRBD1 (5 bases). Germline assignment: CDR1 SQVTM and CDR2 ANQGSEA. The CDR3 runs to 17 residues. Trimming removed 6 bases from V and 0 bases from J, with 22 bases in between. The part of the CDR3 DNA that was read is TGCAGCGTCGAGCTCGTTTATGTGACAGACAGCACAGATACG. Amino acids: CSVELVYVTDSTDT. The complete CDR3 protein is CSVELVYVTDSTDTQYF.

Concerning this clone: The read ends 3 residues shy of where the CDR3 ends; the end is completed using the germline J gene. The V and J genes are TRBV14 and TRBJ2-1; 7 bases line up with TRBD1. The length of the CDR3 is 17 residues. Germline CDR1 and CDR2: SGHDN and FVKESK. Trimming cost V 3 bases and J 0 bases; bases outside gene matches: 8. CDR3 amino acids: CASSHSTGAGSYNEQFF. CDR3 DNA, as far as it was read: TGTGCCAGCAGCCACTCCACAGGGGCCGGCTCCTACAATGAG.

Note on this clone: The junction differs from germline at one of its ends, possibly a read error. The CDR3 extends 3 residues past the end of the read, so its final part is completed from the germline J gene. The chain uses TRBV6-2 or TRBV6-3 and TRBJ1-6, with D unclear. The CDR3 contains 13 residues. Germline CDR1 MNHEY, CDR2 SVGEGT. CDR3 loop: CAGSYRNNSPLHF. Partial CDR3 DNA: TGTGCCGGCAGTTACCGTAATAATTCACCC.

The CDR3 bases that were read are TGTGCCAGCAGTGAGGCTGAAAAA. Translation gives CASSEAEK. The entire CDR3 protein reads CASSEAEKLFF. The rearrangement uses TRBV2 and TRBJ1-4, with unresolved D. The read falls 3 residues short of the CDR3 end, and the missing part is taken from the germline J gene. Germline CDR1 is SNHLY and CDR2 is FYNNEI. The CDR3 runs 11 residues. Trimming pared 3 bases from V and 7 bases from J, leaving 3 bases between.

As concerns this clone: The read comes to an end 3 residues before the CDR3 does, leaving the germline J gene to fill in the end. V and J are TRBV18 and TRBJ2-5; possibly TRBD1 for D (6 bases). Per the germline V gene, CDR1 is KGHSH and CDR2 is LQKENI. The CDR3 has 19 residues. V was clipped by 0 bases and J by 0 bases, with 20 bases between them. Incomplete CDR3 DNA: TGTGCCAGCTCACCACCGATAGGTCGGTCACAGGGTGACCAAGAGACC. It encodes CASSPPIGRSQGDQET. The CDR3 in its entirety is CASSPPIGRSQGDQETQYF.

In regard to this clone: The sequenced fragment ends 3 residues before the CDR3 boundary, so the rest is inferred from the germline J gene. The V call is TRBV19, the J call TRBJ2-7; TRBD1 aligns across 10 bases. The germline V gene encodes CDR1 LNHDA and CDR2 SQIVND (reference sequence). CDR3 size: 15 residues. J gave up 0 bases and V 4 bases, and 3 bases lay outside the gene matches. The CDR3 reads CASSNRDRGSYEQYF. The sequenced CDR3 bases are TGTGCCAGTAGTAACCGGGACAGGGGCTCCTACGAG.

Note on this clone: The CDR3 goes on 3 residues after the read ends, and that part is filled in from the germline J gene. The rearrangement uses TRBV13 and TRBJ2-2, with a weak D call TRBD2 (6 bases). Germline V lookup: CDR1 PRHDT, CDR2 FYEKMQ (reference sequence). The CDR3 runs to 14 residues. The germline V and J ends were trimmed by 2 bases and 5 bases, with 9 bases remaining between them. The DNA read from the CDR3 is TGTGCCAGCAGCTTATGGAGGGCAACCGGGGAG. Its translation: CASSLWRATGE. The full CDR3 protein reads CASSLWRATGELFF.

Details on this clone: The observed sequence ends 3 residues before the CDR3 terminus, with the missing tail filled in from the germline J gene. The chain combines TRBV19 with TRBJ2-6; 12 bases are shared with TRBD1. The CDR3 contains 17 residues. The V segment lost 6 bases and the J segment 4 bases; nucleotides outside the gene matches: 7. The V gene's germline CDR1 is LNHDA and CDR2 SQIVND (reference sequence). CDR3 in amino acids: CASSPGQGASGANVLTF. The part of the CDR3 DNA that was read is TGTGCCAGTAGCCCGGGACAGGGGGCGTCCGGGGCCAACGTC. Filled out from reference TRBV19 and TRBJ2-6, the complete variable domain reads DGGITQSPKYLFRKEGQNVTLSCEQNLNHDAMYWYRQDPGQGLRLIYYSQIVNDFQKGDIAEGYSVSREKKESFPLTVTSAQKNPTAFYLCASSPGQGASGANVLTFGAGSRLTVL.

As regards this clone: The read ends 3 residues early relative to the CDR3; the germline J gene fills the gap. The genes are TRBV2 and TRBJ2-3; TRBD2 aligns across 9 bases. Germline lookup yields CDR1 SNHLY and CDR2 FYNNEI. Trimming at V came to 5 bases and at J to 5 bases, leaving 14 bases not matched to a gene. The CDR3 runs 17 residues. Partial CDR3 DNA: TGTGCCAGCAGTAGCCAGGGCGGGGGGGCGCCGATAGATACG. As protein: CASSSQGGGAPIDT. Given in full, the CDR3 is CASSSQGGGAPIDTQYF.

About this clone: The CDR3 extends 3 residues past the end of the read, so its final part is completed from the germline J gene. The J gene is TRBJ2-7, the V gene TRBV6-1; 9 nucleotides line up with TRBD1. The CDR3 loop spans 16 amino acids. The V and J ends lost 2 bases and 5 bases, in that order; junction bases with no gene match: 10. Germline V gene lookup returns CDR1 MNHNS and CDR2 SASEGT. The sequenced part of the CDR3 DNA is TGTGCCAGCAGTGAACTTCCGGGACAGGGCATCAACGAG. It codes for CASSELPGQGINE. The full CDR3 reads CASSELPGQGINEQYF.

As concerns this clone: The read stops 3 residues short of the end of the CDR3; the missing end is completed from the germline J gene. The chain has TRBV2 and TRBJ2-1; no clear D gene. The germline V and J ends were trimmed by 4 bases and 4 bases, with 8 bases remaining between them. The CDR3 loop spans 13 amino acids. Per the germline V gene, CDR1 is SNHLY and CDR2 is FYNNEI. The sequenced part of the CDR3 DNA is TGTGCCAGCAGTGTAAACATTTACAATGAG. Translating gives CASSVNIYNE. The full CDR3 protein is CASSVNIYNEQFF.

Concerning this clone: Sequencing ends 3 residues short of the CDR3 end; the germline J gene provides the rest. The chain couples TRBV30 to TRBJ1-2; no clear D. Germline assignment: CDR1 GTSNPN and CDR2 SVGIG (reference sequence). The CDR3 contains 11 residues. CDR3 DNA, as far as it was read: TGTGCCTGGAGTGTATCAGCAGGT. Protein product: CAWSVSAG. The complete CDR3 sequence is CAWSVSAGYTF.

CDR3 bases read: TGTGCCAGCAGCTTGGGGACACCACAAGAGACC. Its protein is CASSLGTPQET. The full CDR3 is CASSLGTPQETQYF. The chain employs TRBV7-9 and TRBJ2-5; D is perhaps TRBD1 (6 bases). The read gets to within 3 residues of the CDR3 end, and the germline J gene fills in the rest. Germline V gene lookup returns CDR1 SEHNR and CDR2 FQNEAQ (reference sequence). CDR3 length: 14 residues. V lost 3 bases and J 2 bases, leaving 10 bases between the germline ends.

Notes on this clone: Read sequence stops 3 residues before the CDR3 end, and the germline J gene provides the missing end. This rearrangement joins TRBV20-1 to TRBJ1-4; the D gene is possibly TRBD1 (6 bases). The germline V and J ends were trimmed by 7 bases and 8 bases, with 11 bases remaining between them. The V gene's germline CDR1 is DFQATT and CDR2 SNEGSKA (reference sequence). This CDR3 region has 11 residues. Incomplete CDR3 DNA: TGCAGTGTGAGGGGGGGAGAAAAA. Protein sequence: CSVRGGEK. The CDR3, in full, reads CSVRGGEKLFF.

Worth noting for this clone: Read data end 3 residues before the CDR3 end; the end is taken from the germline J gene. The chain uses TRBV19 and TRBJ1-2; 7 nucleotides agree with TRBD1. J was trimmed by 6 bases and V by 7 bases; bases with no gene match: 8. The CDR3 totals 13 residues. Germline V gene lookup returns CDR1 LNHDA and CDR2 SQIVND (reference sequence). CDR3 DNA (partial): TGTGCCAGTACCGGAGGGGGCGGCGATGGC. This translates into CASTGGGGDG. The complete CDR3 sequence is CASTGGGGDGYTF.

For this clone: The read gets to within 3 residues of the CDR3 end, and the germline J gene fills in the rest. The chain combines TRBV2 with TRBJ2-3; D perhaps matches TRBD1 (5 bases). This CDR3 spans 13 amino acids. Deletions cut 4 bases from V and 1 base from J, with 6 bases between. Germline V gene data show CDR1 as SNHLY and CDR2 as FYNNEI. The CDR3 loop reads CASSGGRTDTQYF. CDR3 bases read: TGTGCCAGCAGTGGGGGCCGCACAGATACG.

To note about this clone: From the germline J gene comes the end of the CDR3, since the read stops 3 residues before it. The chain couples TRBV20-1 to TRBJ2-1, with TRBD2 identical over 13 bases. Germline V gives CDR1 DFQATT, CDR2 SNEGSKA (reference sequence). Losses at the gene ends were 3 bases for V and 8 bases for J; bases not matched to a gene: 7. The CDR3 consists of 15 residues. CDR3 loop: CSASRPGTSGDEQFF. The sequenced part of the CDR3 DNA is TGCAGTGCTAGCCGCCCGGGGACTAGCGGGGATGAG.

The CDR3 is CASSAAILAGRDEQYF. The sequenced part of the CDR3 DNA is TGTGCCAGCAGCGCAGCAATACTAGCGGGTAGAGACGAG. V and J are TRBV9 and TRBJ2-7, with TRBD2 matching 9 bases. The read ends 3 residues shy of where the CDR3 ends; the end is completed using the germline J gene. Germline loops: CDR1 SGDLS, CDR2 YYNGEE. The CDR3 contains 16 residues. Trimming removed 3 bases from V and 5 bases from J; junction bases left unmatched: 12.